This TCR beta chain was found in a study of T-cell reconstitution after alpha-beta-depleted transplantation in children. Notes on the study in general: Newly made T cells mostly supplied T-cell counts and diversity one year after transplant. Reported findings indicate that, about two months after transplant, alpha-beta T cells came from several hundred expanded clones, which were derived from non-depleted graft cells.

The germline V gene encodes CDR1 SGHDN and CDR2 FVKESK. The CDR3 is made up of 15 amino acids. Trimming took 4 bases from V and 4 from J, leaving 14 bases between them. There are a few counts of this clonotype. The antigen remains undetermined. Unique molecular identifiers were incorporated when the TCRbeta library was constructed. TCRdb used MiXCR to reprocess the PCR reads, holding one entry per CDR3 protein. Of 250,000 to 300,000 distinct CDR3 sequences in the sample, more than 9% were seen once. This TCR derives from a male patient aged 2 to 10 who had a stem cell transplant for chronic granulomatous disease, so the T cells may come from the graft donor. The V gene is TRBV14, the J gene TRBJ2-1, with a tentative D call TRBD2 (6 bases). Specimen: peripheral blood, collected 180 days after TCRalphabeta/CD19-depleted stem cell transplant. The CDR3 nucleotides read TGTGCCAGCAGCCGTCGCGCTAGCGCTTACAATGAGCAGTTCTTC. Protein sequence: CASSRRASAYNEQFF. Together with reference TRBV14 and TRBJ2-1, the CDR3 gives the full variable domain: EAGVTQFPSHSVIEKGQTVTLRCDPISGHDNLYWYRRVMGKEIKFLLHFVKESKQDESGMPNNRFLAERTGGTYSTLKVQPAELEDSGVYFCASSRRASAYNEQFFGPGTRLTVL.